This note documents a single T cell receptor beta chain sequence. The CDR3 is 12 amino acids. Germline V CDR1 and CDR2: KGHSH, LQKENI. V was clipped by 2 bases and J by 2 bases, with 4 bases between them. This entry comes from a study of early T cells in non-severe SARS-CoV-2 infection. TCRdb used MiXCR to reprocess the 5' RACE reads, holding one entry per CDR3 protein. This table holds about 39,000 distinct CDR3 sequences, around 7% found once. The TCR originated in an adult who was a healthcare worker with PCR-confirmed SARS-CoV-2 infection or an uninfected control (not recorded which). The rearrangement joins TRBV18 to TRBJ2-7, with D uncertain. The sequenced sample was whole blood. CDR3 residues: CASSPTAYEQYF. DNA of the CDR3: TGTGCCAGCTCACCAACCGCCTACGAGCAGTACTTC.